The TCR beta chain described here comes from a study of shared clonotypes between healthy human individuals. Overall study: Used for every donor were three CD4 naive, three CD4 memory, two CD8 naive and one CD8 memory plate.

It was into CD45RA+ naive and CD45RA-negative memory subsets that the CD4+ cells were split. Trimming at V came to 0 bases and at J to 2 bases, leaving 5 bases not matched to a gene. CDR1 and CDR2 from the germline V gene are SGDLS and YYNGEE. The CDR3 runs 15 residues. Deep level was the assay's run setting. As handled by the study authors: From ImmunoSEQ came sequences covering only the junction and carrying no quality scores, so filtering differed. The method was immunoSEQ multiplex PCR; TCRdb's version includes in-frame clones alone and lacks a portion of them. The DNA gave D and trimming, while V, J and clone size come from that table. There are over a million clones in the sample; approximately 98.5% occur only once, and over 0.3% lies in the top ten.

The specimen sequenced was naive CD4+ T cells sorted from blood. Subset noted: CD45RA+ positively selected. The chain combines TRBV9 with TRBJ2-7; 7 positions match TRBD2. This receptor was taken from a young man in good health. This CDR3 reads CASSVDGRTAYEQYF. The CDR3 nucleotides are TGTGCCAGCAGCGTAGACGGGAGGACGGCCTACGAGCAGTACTTC.